The clone carrying this TCR beta chain was seen a few times. The use of a sample-barcoded 5' primer and a J-beta primer mix characterized a second PCR of 7 to 11 cycles. CDR3-containing paired-end reads numbering at least 2.5 million came from each sample. TCRdb re-called the 5' RACE reads through MiXCR, storing one row per CDR3 protein. This sample has 1.5 million to 2 million distinct CDR3 sequences, with around half found just once. Germline V CDR1 and CDR2: WSHSY, SAAADI. The CDR3 is 16 amino acids. V was pared by 3 bases and J by 0 bases, with 9 bases between. The data originate from a study of blood T cells in healthy people across ages.

The sequenced sample consisted of blood. The rearrangement joins TRBV10-2 to TRBJ2-6; D is undetermined. The clonotype originates from a woman aged 40 to 55 in good health. CDR3 coding DNA: TGCGCCAGCAGTGAAGTCAGGAGCTCTGGGGCCAACGTCCTGACTTTC. It is translated as CASSEVRSSGANVLTF.